Sequencing of this T cell receptor (beta chain) was carried out in a study of post-analysis software for immune sequencing data. On this clonotype: Its antigen is not known.

General study results and limits: The five TRBV segments detected at higher frequency in patients than in controls included TRBV5-6, TRBV5-1 and TRBV20-1. Batch-matched samples strongly co-clustered by F measure. For normalized Chao1 diversity, multiple sclerosis patients scored significantly lower than controls did.

There are 14 residues in the CDR3. V lost 6 bases to trimming and J lost 6 bases, with 17 bases between them. Germline V gives CDR1 MNHEY, CDR2 SVGAGI. Incorporated into the TCR beta cDNA libraries were unique molecular identifiers, which served to reduce PCR and sequencing biases. Between roughly 1 and 10 million T cells gave rise to around 500,000 cDNA molecules. TCRdb fed the PCR reads into MiXCR, producing one record per CDR3 protein. The sample has 350,000 to 500,000 distinct CDR3 sequences, 30% to 40% seen once. The sequenced material came from blood. This clonotype was obtained from a girl aged 2-10 years with multiple sclerosis. The V call is TRBV6-5, the J call TRBJ1-2, with a possible D match to TRBD1 (5 bases). CDR3 DNA sequence: TGTGCCAGCAGGCCTCAGGGAGCCACCCATGGCTACACCTTC. Amino acid sequence: CASRPQGATHGYTF.